These T cell receptor beta chains were read from a single sample in a study of control samples from healthy donors and cancer patients. The protocol was immunoSEQ multiplex PCR, while the TCRdb copy is restricted to in-frame clones and leaves out a portion. Of tens of thousands of clones listed, about 89% are singletons. Sequencing input: blood. The receptor source for this set is a man in his forties or fifties in good health. Both conserved end residues are part of each CDR3. The order of the fields is J gene, clone size, D gene, V gene, CDR3 protein, CDR3 DNA. A D gene is named only where the DNA matches it firmly. The size field is filled for only some rows; it gives once, few, many or a size class.

>TRBJ2-7|once|.|TRBV21-1
CASSKVDSSYEQYF
TGTGCCAGCAGCAAAGTGGACAGCTCCTACGAGCAGTACTTC
>TRBJ1-1|.|.|TRBV30
CAWKGGREDTEAFF
TGTGCCTGGAAGGGAGGGAGAGAAGACACTGAAGCTTTCTTT
>TRBJ2-6|few|TRBD1|TRBV4-1
CASSHRSLGGTGGAGANVLTF
TGCGCCAGCAGCCACAGGAGCTTGGGAGGGACAGGGGGCGCTGGGGCCAACGTCCTGACTTTC
>TRBJ1-1|.|.|TRBV5-6
CASSFWTLGDGAFF
TGTGCCAGCAGCTTCTGGACCCTCGGCGATGGTGCTTTCTTT
>TRBJ2-3|few|TRBD2|TRBV20-1
CSASRGVAGDTDTQYF
TGCAGTGCTAGTCGGGGGGTAGCGGGGGACACAGATACGCAGTATTTT
>TRBJ1-2|.|.|TRBV6-4
CASSPGIGYTF
TGTGCCAGCAGTCCAGGGATCGGCTACACCTTC
>TRBJ1-5|.|.|TRBV10-3
CAISETVNQPQHF
TGTGCCATCAGTGAAACAGTCAATCAGCCCCAGCATTTT
>TRBJ1-3|.|TRBD1|TRBV7-7
CASTIRGQGPGNTIYF
TGTGCCAGCACCATCCGGGGACAGGGGCCTGGAAACACCATATATTTT
>TRBJ2-2|.|.|TRBV15
CATSTHKMDPGELFF
TGTGCCACCAGTACTCATAAGATGGATCCCGGGGAGCTGTTTTTT
>TRBJ1-1|few|.|TRBV6-5
CASSIQVNTEAFF
TGTGCCAGCAGTATACAGGTGAACACTGAAGCTTTCTTT
>TRBJ1-3|.|.|TRBV7-2
CASSLRGGGNTIYF
TGTGCCAGCAGCTTACGAGGGGGTGGAAACACCATATATTTT
>TRBJ2-3|.|.|TRBV11-2
CASRLLGGPGTDTQYF
TGTGCCAGCAGATTACTTGGGGGTCCGGGCACAGATACGCAGTATTTT
>TRBJ1-3|.|TRBD1|TRBV30
CAWSVQGAGNTIYF
TGTGCCTGGAGTGTACAGGGGGCTGGAAACACCATATATTTT
>TRBJ2-1|.|.|TRBV18
CASSREAAPPHEQFF
TGTGCCAGCTCCCGCGAGGCGGCCCCCCCCCATGAGCAGTTCTTC
>TRBJ2-7|.|TRBD2|TRBV2
CASSNPGLVEQYF
TGTGCCAGCAGCAACCCGGGACTAGTAGAGCAGTACTTC
>TRBJ2-3|.|.|TRBV27
CASRLGRDTQYF
TGTGCCAGCAGGTTAGGGCGAGATACGCAGTATTTT
>TRBJ1-1|.|TRBD1|TRBV19
CASSIPRGPGTEAFF
TGTGCCAGTAGTATCCCCAGGGGGCCGGGCACTGAAGCTTTCTTT
>TRBJ1-2|.|TRBD1|TRBV9
CASSVRTGWDWAF
TGTGCCAGCAGCGTCCGGACAGGGTGGGATTGGGCCTTC
>TRBJ2-7|once|.|TRBV9
CASSVVQGGEQYF
TGTGCCAGCAGCGTAGTCCAGGGGGGCGAGCAGTACTTC
>TRBJ2-1|.|.|TRBV4-1
CASSQLVGNEQFF
TGCGCCAGCAGCCAACTAGTGGGCAATGAGCAGTTCTTC
>TRBJ1-5|.|TRBD1|TRBV5-1
CASKEGAASNQPQHF
TGCGCCAGCAAAGAGGGGGCAGCTAGCAATCAGCCCCAGCATTTT
>TRBJ1-1|.|.|TRBV30
CAWSVRYLEAFF
TGTGCCTGGAGTGTACGTTATCTCGAAGCTTTCTTT
>TRBJ2-5|.|.|TRBV9
CASSVAAAPPETQYF
TGTGCCAGCAGCGTAGCAGCAGCCCCCCCCGAGACCCAGTACTTC
>TRBJ2-7|.|TRBD1|TRBV5-1
CASSLGAGGVYEQYF
TGCGCCAGCAGCTTGGGGGCAGGGGGCGTCTACGAGCAGTACTTC
>TRBJ2-5|.|TRBD2|TRBV7-8
CASSLAATSAYQETQYF
TGTGCCAGCAGCTTAGCGGCGACTAGCGCATACCAAGAGACCCAGTACTTC
>TRBJ1-2|.|.|TRBV6-1
CASSEYYGYTF
TGTGCCAGCAGTGAATACTATGGCTACACCTTC
>TRBJ2-7|.|.|TRBV7-2
CASSLVGAGPYEQYF
TGTGCCAGCAGCTTAGTGGGCGCAGGCCCCTACGAGCAGTACTTC
>TRBJ2-7|.|.|TRBV6-5
CASRSGTDSYEQYF
TGTGCCAGCAGATCCGGGACGGACTCCTACGAGCAGTACTTC
>TRBJ2-7|.|.|TRBV5-6
CASSFPGASYEQYF
TGTGCCAGCAGCTTCCCAGGGGCCTCCTACGAGCAGTACTTC
>TRBJ1-1|.|.|TRBV19
CASSTGTEAFF
TGTGCCAGTAGTACAGGGACTGAAGCTTTCTTT
>TRBJ1-6|.|.|TRBV7-8
CASPQDSPLHF
TGTGCCAGCCCTCAGGATTCACCCCTCCACTTT
>TRBJ1-2|.|.|TRBV15
CATSRDLGLTDYGYTF
TGTGCCACCAGCAGAGACCTAGGGTTGACGGACTATGGCTACACCTTC
>TRBJ2-1|.|.|TRBV25-1
CASSEGTLEANEQFF
TGTGCCAGCAGTGAGGGGACGTTAGAGGCTAATGAGCAGTTCTTC
>TRBJ2-1|.|TRBD2|TRBV4-1
CASSQTGLVNANEQFF
TGCGCCAGCAGCCAAACAGGACTAGTTAATGCCAATGAGCAGTTCTTC
>TRBJ2-1|once|.|TRBV9
CASSNDGTHSNEQFF
TGTGCCAGCAGCAACGACGGGACTCACAGCAATGAGCAGTTCTTC
>TRBJ2-5|.|.|TRBV6-5
CASRSSGGAGETQYF
TGTGCCAGCAGGTCGAGTGGGGGGGCGGGAGAGACCCAGTACTTC
>TRBJ2-3|.|.|TRBV12-3/TRBV12-4
CASSLTSTDTQYF
TGTGCCAGCAGTTTAACTAGCACAGATACGCAGTATTTT
>TRBJ1-6|.|.|TRBV11-1
CASSPRGSYNSPLHF
TGTGCCAGCAGCCCTCGGGGCTCCTATAATTCACCCCTCCACTTT
>TRBJ2-1|.|TRBD1|TRBV25-1
CASSTGGSFNEQFF
TGTGCCAGCTCGACAGGGGGCTCTTTCAATGAGCAGTTCTTC
>TRBJ1-6|.|.|TRBV5-6
CASSFMGNNSPLHF
TGTGCCAGCAGCTTTATGGGAAATAATTCACCCCTCCACTTT
>TRBJ1-4|.|.|TRBV6-5
CASSYSAGAGDEKLFF
TGTGCCAGCAGTTACTCTGCGGGGGCTGGGGATGAAAAACTGTTTTTT
>TRBJ2-3|.|.|TRBV19
CASSIGGGSTDTQYF
TGTGCCAGTAGTATCGGAGGGGGTAGCACAGATACGCAGTATTTT
>TRBJ2-7|.|TRBD2|TRBV7-2
CASSPGTSGGLSYEQYF
TGTGCCAGCAGCCCCGGGACTAGCGGGGGCCTCTCCTACGAGCAGTACTTC
>TRBJ1-2|.|.|TRBV7-9
CASSSDRSYGYTF
TGTGCCAGCAGTTCAGACAGAAGCTATGGCTACACCTTC
>TRBJ2-3|.|TRBD1|TRBV30
CAWIRGPPDTQYF
TGTGCCTGGATAAGGGGGCCCCCAGATACGCAGTATTTT
>TRBJ2-2|few|.|TRBV7-2
CASSLYGDHRELFF
TGTGCCAGCAGCTTATACGGAGATCACCGGGAGCTGTTTTTT
>TRBJ2-1|.|TRBD2|TRBV7-2
CASSLSGTSGGAANEQFF
TGTGCCAGCAGCTTGTCCGGGACTAGCGGGGGGGCCGCAAATGAGCAGTTCTTC
>TRBJ1-2|.|TRBD1|TRBV19
CASLGGQGNYGYTF
TGTGCCAGTCTGGGGGGACAGGGGAACTATGGCTACACCTTC
>TRBJ1-2|.|.|TRBV15
CATSTTNYGYTF
TGTGCCACCAGCACCACAAACTATGGCTACACCTTC
>TRBJ2-3|.|TRBD2|TRBV19
CASSRQRGGVLGTDTQYF
TGTGCCAGTAGTAGACAGCGGGGGGGCGTATTGGGCACAGATACGCAGTATTTT
>TRBJ1-6|once|TRBD1|TRBV15
CATSTIMDRVDSPLHF
TGTGCCACCAGCACCATTATGGACAGGGTTGATTCACCCCTCCACTTT
>TRBJ1-6|.|TRBD1|TRBV9
CASSEGQTSPLHF
TGTGCCAGCAGCGAGGGACAGACTTCACCCCTCCACTTT